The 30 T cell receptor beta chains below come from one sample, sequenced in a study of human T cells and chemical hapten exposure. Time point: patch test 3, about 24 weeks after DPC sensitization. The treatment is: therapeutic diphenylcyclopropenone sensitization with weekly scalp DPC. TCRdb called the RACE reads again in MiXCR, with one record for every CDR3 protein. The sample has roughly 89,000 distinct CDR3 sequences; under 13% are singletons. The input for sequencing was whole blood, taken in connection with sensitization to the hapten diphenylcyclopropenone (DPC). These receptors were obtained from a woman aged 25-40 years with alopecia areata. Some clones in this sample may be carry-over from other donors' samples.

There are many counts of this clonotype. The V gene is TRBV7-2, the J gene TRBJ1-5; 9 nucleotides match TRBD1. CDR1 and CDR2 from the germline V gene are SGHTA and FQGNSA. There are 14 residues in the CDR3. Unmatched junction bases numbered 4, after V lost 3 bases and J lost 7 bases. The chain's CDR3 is CASSLDRGGQPQHF. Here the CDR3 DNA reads TGTGCCAGCAGCTTGGACAGGGGCGGCCAGCCCCAGCATTTT.

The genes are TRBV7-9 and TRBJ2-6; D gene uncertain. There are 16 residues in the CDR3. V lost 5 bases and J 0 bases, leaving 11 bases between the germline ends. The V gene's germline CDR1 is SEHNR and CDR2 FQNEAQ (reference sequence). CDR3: CASSLKQFSGANVLTF. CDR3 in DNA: TGTGCCAGCAGCCTCAAACAGTTCTCTGGGGCCAACGTCCTGACTTTC.

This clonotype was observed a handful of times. The CDR3 nucleotides read TGTGCCAGCAGCCCCCGGACAGGGTTCGACGCTTTCTTT. As protein: CASSPRTGFDAFF. The chain combines TRBV7-2 with TRBJ1-1, with 8 positions matching TRBD1. The CDR3 has 13 amino acids. The J segment lost 11 bases and the V segment lost 5 bases, leaving 10 bases of the junction unmatched. The germline gives CDR1 SGHTA, CDR2 FQGNSA.

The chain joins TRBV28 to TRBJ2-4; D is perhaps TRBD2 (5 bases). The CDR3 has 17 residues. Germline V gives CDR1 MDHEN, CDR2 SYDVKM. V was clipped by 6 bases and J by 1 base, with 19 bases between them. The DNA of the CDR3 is TGTGCCAGCAGCCCGGGGTGGCGGTCGGGGGCCAAAAACATTCAGTACTTC. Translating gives CASSPGWRSGAKNIQYF.

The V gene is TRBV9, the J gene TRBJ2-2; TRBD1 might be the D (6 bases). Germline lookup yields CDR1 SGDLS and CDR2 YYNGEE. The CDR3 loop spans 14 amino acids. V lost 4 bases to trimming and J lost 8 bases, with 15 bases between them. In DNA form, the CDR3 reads TGTGCCAGCAGCTCCACCGGGACACCTGGGGAGCTGTTTTTT. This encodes CASSSTGTPGELFF.

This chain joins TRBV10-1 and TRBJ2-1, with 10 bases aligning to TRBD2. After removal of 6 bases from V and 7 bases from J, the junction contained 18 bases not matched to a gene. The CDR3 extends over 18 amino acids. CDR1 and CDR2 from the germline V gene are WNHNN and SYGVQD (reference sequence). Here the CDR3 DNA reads TGCGCCAGCAGCCTCCTTGGGGTCACTAGCGGGACCCAAAATGAGCAGTTCTTC. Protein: CASSLLGVTSGTQNEQFF.

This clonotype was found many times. The CDR3 here is CASSQERGSTEAFF. CDR3 DNA sequence: TGTGCCAGCAGCCAAGAGCGAGGGAGTACTGAAGCTTTCTTT. This chain joins TRBV4-2 and TRBJ1-1; D not certain. The CDR3 length is 14 residues. Between the trimmed V and J ends, which lost 0 bases and 5 bases, there was a span of 10 bases. CDR1 is LGHNA and CDR2 is YNFKEQ in the germline V gene.

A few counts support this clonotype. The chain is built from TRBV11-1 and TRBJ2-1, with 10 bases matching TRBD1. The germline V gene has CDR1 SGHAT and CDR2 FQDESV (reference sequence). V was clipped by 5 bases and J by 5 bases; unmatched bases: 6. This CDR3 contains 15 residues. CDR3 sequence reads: CASSPGTGADNEQFF. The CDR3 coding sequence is TGTGCCAGCAGCCCCGGGACAGGGGCTGACAATGAGCAGTTCTTC. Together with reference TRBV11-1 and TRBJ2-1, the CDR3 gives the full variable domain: EAEVAQSPRYKITEKSQAVAFWCDPISGHATLYWYRQILGQGPELLVQFQDESVVDDSQLPKDRFSAERLKGVDSTLKIQPAELGDSAMYLCASSPGTGADNEQFFGPGTRLTVL.

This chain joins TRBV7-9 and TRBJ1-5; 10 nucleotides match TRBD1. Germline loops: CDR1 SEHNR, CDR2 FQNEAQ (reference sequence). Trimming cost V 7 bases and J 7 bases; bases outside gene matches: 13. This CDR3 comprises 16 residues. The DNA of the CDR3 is TGTGCCAGCATGAGTTGGACAGGGGGAAGTAAGCAGCCCCAGCATTTT. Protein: CASMSWTGGSKQPQHF.

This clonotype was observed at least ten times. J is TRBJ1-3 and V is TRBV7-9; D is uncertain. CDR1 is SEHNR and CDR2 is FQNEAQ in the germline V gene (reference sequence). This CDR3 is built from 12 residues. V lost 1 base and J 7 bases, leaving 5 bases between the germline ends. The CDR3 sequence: CASSLVTNTIYF. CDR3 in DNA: TGTGCCAGCAGCTTAGTTACTAACACCATATATTTT. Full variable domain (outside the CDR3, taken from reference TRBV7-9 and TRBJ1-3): DTGVSQNPRHKITKRGQNVTFRCDPISEHNRLYWYRQTLGQGPEFLTYFQNEAQLEKSRLLSDRFSAERPKGSFSTLEIQRTEQGDSAMYLCASSLVTNTIYFGEGSWLTVV.

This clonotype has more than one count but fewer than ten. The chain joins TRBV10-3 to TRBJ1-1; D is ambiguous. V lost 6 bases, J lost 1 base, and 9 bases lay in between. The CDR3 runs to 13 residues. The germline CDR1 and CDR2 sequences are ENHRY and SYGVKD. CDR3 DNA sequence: TGTGCCATCAGCGAACTGGAGAACACTGAAGCTTTCTTT. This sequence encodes CAISELENTEAFF.

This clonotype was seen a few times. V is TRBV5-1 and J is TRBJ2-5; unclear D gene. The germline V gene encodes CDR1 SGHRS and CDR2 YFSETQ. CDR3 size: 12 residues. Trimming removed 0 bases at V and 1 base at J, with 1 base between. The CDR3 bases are TGCGCCAGCAGCTTGGGCCAAGAGACCCAGTACTTC. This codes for CASSLGQETQYF.

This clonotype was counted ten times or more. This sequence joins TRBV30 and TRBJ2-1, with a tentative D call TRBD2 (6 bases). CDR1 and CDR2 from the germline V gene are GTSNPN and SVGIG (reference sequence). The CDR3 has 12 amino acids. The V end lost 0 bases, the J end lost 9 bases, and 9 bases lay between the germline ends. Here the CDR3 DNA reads TGTGCCTGGAGTGTACGAGCGGGTGAGCAGTTCTTC. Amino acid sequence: CAWSVRAGEQFF.

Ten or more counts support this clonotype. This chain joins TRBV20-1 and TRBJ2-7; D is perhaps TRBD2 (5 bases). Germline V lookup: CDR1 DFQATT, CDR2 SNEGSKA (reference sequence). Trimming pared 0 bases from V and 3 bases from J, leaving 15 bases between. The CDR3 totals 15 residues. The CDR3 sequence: CSARDSELDYYEQYF. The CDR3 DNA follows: TGCAGTGCTAGAGATTCCGAACTAGATTACTACGAGCAGTACTTC.

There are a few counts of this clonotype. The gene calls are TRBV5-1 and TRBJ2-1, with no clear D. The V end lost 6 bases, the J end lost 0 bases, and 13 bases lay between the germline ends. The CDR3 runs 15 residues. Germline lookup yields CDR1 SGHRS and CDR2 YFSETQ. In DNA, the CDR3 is TGCGCCAGCAAAGAGGCGGAGACCTCCTACAATGAGCAGTTCTTC. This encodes CASKEAETSYNEQFF.

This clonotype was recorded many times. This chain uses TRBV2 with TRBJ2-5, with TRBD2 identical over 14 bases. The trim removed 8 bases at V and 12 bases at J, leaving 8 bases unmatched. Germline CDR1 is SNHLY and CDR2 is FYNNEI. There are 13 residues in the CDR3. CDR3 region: CASHGLAGGREYF. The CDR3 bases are TGTGCCAGCCACGGACTAGCGGGGGGCCGAGAGTACTTC.

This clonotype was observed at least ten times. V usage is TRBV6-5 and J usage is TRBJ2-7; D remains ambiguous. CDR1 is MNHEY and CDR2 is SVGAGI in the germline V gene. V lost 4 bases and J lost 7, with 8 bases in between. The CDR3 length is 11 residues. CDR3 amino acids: CASSSTREQYF. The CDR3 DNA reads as TGTGCCAGCAGTTCTACCCGGGAGCAGTACTTC.

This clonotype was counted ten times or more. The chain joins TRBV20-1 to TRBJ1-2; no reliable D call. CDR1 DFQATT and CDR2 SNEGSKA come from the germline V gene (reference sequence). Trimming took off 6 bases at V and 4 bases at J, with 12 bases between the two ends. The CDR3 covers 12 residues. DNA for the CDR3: TGCAGTGCCGCCGAGCTCAGCTATGGCTACACCTTC. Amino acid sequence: CSAAELSYGYTF.

The DNA for the CDR3 is TGCGCCAGCAGCCAGGCCGGGACGGGAAACACTGAAGCTTTCTTT. It encodes CASSQAGTGNTEAFF. V is TRBV4-3 and J is TRBJ1-1; a possible D gene is TRBD1 (5 bases). With 3 bases removed from V and 2 bases from J, the gap between germline ends came to 13 bases. Germline lookup yields CDR1 LGHNA and CDR2 YSLEER. The CDR3 contains 15 residues.

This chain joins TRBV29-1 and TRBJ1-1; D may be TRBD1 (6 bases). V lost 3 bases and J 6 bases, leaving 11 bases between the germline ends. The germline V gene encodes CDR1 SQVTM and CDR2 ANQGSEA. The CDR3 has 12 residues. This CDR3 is CSVDRGAAEAFF. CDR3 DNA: TGCAGCGTTGATAGGGGGGCAGCTGAAGCTTTCTTT.

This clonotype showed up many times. CDR3 in DNA: TGTGCCAGCAGTGACGACGTCTCTGGGGCCAACGTCCTGACTTTC. It specifies CASSDDVSGANVLTF. This sequence joins TRBV6-4 and TRBJ2-6, with D unresolved. Germline CDR1 reads MRHNA; CDR2 reads SNTAGT. CDR3 size: 15 residues. Trimming left V 2 bases short and J 0 bases short, with 5 bases between.

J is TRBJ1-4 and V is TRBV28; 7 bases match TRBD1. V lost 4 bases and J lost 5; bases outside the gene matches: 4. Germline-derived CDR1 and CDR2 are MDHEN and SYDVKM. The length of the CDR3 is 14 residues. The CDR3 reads CASSSGGLNEKLFF. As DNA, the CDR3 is TGTGCCAGCAGTTCAGGGGGTTTAAATGAAAAACTGTTTTTT. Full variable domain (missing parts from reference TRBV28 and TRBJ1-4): DVKVTQSSRYLVKRTGEKVFLECVQDMDHENMFWYRQDPGLGLRLIYFSYDVKMKEKGDIPEGYSVSREKKERFSLILESASTNQTSMYLCASSSGGLNEKLFFGSGTQLSVL.

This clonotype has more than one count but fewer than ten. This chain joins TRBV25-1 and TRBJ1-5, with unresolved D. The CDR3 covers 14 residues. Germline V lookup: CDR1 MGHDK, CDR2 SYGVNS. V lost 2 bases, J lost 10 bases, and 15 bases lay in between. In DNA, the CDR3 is TGTGCCAGCAGTGAACCGGGTCCCACATCTCCCCAGCATTTT. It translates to CASSEPGPTSPQHF.

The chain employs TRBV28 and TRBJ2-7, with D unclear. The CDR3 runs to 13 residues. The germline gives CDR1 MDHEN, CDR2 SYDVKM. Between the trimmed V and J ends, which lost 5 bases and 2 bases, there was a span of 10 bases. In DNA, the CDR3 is TGTGCCAGCAGTCCCGGCAGCGCCTACGAGCAGTACGTC. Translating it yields CASSPGSAYEQYV.

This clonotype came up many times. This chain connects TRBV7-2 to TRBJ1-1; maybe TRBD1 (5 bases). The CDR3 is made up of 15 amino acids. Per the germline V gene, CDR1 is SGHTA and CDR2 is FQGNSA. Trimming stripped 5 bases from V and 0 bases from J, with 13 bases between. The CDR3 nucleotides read TGTGCCAGCAGCAAACATGGACATATGAACACTGAAGCTTTCTTT. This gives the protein CASSKHGHMNTEAFF.

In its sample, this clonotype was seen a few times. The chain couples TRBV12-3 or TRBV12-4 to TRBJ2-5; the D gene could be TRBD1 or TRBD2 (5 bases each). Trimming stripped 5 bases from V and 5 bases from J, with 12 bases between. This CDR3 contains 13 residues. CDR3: CASSGWGRETQYF. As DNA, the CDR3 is TGTGCCAGCAGTGGATGGGGACGTGAGACCCAGTACTTC.

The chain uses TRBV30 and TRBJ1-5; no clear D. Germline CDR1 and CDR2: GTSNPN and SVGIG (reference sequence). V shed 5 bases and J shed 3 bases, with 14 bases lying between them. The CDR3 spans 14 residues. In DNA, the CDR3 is TGTGCCTGGGCCCTCGGCCCGTCCAATCAGCCCCAGCATTTT. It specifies CAWALGPSNQPQHF.

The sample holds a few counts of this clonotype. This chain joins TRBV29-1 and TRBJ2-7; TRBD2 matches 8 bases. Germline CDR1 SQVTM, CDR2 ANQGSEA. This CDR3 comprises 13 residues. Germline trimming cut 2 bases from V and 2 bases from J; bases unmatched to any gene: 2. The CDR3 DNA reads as TGCAGCGTTGAAAAGCGGGAGACCTACGAGCAGTACTTC. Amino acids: CSVEKRETYEQYF.

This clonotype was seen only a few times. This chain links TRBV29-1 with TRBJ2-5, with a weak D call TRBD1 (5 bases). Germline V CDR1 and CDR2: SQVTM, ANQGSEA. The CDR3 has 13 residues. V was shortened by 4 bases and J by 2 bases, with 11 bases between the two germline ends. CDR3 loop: CSVATDLQETQYF. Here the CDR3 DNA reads TGCAGCGTTGCGACAGACTTACAAGAGACCCAGTACTTC.

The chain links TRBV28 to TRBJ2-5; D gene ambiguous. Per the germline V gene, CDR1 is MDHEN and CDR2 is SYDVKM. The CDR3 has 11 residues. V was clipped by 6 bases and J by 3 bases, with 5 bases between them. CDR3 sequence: CASRSEETQYF. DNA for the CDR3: TGTGCCAGCAGATCTGAAGAGACCCAGTACTTC.